The table lists the clone carrying this TCR beta chain with a count of one. This sample is part of a study of blood T cell repertoires in COVID-19. Study background: The United States, Italy and Spain supplied acute and convalescent COVID-19 samples. The cDNA or gDNA used as material had been derived from T cells, B-cell-depleted T cells, or PBMCs.

The V gene end was trimmed by 9 bases and the J gene end by 9 bases; junction bases not matched to a gene: 9. Germline CDR1 reads KGHDR; CDR2 reads SFDVKD. The CDR3 has 15 amino acids. Source study methods: Amplifying reference gene primers gave estimates of nucleated cell counts. TCRdb's table, derived via immunoSEQ multiplex PCR, lists solely in-frame clones and lacks some. The V and J calls and clone size were taken over from that table, and D and trimming were inferred from the DNA. Altogether about 200,000 clones are present, roughly 80% being singletons, with the ten largest covering approximately 6.9%.

Sequencing was performed on peripheral blood. This sequence joins TRBV24-1 and TRBJ2-1, with TRBD2 identical over 14 bases. The TCR was taken from a man aged 60 to 75 with acute or convalescent COVID-19. Here the CDR3 DNA reads TGTGCCACCCGAGGGACTAGCGGGAGTATCGGTGAGCAGTTCTTC. It encodes CATRGTSGSIGEQFF.